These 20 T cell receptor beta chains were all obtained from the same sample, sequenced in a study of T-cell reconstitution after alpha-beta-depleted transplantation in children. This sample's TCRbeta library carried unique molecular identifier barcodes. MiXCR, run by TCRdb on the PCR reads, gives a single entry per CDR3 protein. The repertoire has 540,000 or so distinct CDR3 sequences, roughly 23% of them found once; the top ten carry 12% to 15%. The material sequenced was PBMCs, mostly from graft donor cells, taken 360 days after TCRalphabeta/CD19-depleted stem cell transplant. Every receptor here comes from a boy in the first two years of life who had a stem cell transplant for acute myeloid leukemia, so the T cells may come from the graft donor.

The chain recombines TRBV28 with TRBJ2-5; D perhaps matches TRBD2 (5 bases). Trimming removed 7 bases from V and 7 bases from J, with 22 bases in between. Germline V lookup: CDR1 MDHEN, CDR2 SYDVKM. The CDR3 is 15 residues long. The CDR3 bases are TGTGCCAGCACTAAGAATATGGAGGCTGCCAGGACCCAGTACTTC. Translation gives CASTKNMEAARTQYF.

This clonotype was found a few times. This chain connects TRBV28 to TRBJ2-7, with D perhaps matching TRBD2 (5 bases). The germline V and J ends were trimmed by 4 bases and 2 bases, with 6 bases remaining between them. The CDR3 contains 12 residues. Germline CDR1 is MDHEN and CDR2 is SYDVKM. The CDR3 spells CASSSGTYEQYV. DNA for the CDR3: TGTGCCAGCAGTTCCGGGACCTACGAGCAGTACGTC.

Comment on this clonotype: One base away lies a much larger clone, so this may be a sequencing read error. The CDR3 sequence is CASSLKDKLRETQYF. The CDR3 DNA follows: TGCGCCAGCAGCCTCAAGGACAAGCTACGAGAGACCCAGTACTTC. The chain couples TRBV5-1 to TRBJ2-5; D is possibly TRBD1 (5 bases). Trimming shortened V by 4 bases and J by 4 bases, and 17 bases separated the two germline ends. Germline loops: CDR1 SGHRS, CDR2 YFSETQ. The CDR3 runs to 15 residues.

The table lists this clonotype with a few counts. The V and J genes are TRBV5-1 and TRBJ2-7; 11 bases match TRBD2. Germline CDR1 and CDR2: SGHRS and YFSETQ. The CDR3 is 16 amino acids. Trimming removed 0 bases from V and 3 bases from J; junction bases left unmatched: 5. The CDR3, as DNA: TGCGCCAGCAGCTTGGGGACTAGCGGGTATAGCTACGAGCAGTACTTC. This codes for CASSLGTSGYSYEQYF.

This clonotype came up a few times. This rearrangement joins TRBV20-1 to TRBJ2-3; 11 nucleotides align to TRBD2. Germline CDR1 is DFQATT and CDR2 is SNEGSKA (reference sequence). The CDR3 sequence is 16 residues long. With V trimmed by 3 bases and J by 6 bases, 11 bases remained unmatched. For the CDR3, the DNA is TGCAGTGCTAGTCGGTCTAGCGGGGGGATAGTGGATACGCAGTATTTT. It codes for CSASRSSGGIVDTQYF.

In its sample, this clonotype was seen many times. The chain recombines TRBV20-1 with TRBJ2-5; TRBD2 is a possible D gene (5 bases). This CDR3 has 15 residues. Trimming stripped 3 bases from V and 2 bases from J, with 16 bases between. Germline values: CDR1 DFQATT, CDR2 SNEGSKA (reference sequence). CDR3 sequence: CSASLARGRQETQYF. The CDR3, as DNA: TGCAGTGCTAGCCTAGCACGAGGTCGTCAAGAGACCCAGTACTTC.

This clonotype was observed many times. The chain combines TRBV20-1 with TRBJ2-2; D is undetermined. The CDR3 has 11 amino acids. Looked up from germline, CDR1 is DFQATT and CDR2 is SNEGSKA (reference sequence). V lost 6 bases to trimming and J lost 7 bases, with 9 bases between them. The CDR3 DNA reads TGCAGTGCCCCATTTAGCGGGGAGCTGTTTTTT. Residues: CSAPFSGELFF.

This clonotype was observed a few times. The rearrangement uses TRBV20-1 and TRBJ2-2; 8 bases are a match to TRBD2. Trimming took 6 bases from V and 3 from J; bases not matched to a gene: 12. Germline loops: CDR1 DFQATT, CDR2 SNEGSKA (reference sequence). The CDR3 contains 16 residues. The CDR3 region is CSALEGGTRDTGELFF. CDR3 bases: TGCAGTGCCCTCGAGGGAGGGACTAGGGACACCGGGGAGCTGTTTTTT.

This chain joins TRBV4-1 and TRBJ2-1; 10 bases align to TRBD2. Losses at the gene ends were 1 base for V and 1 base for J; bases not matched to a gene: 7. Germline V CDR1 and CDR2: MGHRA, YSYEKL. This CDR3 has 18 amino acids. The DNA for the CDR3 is TGCGCCAGCAGCCAAGCGTTCCCTAGCGGGGGTTCCTACAATGAGCAGTTCTTC. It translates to CASSQAFPSGGSYNEQFF.

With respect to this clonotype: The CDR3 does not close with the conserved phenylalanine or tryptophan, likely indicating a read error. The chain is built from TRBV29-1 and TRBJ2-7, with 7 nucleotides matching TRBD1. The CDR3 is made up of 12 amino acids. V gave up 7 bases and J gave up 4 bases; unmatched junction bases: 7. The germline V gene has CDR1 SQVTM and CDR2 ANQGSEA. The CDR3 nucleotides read TGCAGCGCTACCCGGGACAGTTACGAGCAGTACCTC. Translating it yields CSATRDSYEQYL.

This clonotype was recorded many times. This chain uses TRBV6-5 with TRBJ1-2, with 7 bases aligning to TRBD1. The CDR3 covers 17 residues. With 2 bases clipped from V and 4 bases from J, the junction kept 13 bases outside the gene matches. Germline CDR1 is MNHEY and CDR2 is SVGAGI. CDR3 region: CASSYGVGGAFPYGYTF. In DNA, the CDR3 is TGTGCCAGCAGTTACGGTGTAGGGGGCGCCTTCCCCTATGGCTACACCTTC.

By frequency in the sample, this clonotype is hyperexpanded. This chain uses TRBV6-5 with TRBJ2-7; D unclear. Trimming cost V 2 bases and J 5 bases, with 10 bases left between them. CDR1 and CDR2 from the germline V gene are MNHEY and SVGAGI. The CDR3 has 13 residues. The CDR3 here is CASSYTSQDEQYF. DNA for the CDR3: TGTGCCAGCAGTTACACCTCTCAGGACGAGCAGTACTTC.

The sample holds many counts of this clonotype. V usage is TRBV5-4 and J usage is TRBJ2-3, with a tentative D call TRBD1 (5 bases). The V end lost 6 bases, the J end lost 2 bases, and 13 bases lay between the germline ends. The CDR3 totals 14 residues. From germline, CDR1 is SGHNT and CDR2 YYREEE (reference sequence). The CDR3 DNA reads TGTGCCAGCACCATTTTAGGGGCCACAGATACGCAGTATTTT. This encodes CASTILGATDTQYF.

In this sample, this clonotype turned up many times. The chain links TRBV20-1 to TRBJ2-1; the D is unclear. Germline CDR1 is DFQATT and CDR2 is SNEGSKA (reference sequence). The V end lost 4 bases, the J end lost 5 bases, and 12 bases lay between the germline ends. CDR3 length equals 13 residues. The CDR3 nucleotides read TGCAGTGCTACCCCGGGTAGGGACAATGAGCAGTTCTTC. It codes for CSATPGRDNEQFF.

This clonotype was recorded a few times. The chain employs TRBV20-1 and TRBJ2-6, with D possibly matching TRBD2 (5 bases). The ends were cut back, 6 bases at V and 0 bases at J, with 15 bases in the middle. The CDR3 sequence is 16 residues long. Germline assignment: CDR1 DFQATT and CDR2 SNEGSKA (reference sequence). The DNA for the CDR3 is TGCAGTGCCGAGGGTCGACGGGTCTCTGGGGCCAACGTCCTGACTTTC. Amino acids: CSAEGRRVSGANVLTF.

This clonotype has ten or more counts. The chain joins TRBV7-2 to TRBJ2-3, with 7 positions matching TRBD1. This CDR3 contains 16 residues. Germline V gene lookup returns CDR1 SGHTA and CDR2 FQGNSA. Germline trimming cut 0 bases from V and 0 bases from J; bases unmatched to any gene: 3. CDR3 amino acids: CASSLAGGGSTDTQYF. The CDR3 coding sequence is TGTGCCAGCAGCTTAGCAGGGGGCGGCAGCACAGATACGCAGTATTTT. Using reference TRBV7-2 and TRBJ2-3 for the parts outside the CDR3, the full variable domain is GAGVSQSPSNKVTEKGKDVELRCDPISGHTALYWYRQSLGQGLEFLIYFQGNSAPDKSGLPSDRFSAERTGGSVSTLTIQRTQQEDSAVYLCASSLAGGGSTDTQYFGPGTRLTVL.

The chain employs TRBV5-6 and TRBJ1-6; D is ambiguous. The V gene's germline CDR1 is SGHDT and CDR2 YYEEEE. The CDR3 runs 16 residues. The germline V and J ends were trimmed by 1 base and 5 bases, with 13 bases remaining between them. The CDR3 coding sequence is TGTGCCAGCAGCTTGTTTGTTTCGGGGAATAATTCACCCCTCCACTTT. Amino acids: CASSLFVSGNNSPLHF.

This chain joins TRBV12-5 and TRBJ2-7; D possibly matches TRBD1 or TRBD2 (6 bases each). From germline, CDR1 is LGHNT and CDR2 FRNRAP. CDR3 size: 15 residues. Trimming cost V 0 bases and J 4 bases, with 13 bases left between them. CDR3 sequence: CASGLVGGKLYEQYF. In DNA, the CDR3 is TGTGCTAGTGGTTTGGTGGGGGGCAAGCTTTACGAGCAGTACTTC.

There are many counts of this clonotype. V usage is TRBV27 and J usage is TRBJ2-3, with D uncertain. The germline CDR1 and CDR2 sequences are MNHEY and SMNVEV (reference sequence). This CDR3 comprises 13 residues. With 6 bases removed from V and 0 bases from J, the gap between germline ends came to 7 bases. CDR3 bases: TGTGCCAGCAGCGGAGACAGCACAGATACGCAGTATTTT. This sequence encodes CASSGDSTDTQYF.

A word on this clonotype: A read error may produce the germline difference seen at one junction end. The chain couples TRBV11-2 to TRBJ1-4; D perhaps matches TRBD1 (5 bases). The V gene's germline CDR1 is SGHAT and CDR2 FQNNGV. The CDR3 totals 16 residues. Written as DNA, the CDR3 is TGTGCCAGCAGCTTAGATAAGGGGACCATTAATAAAAAACTGTTTTTT. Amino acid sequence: CASSLDKGTINKKLFF.